This passage covers 26 T cell receptor beta chains from one sample sequenced in a study of blood T cell repertoires in COVID-19. Profiled with immunoSEQ multiplex PCR; TCRdb holds only in-frame clones, not every one. The sample has 130,000 to 150,000 clones, 65% to 90% seen once; the top ten hold 10% to 13%. Input material: peripheral blood. These receptors were taken from a man between 60 and 75 years old with active or convalescent COVID-19.

The gene calls are TRBV29-1 and TRBJ2-1; 7 bases are a match to TRBD2. CDR1 and CDR2 (germline): SQVTM, ANQGSEA. Trimming removed 5 bases from V and 5 bases from J; junction bases left unmatched: 6. The CDR3 is 13 amino acids. The CDR3 protein is CSVLSGGNNEQFF. For the CDR3, the DNA is TGCAGCGTTTTGTCGGGAGGAAACAATGAGCAGTTCTTC.

The chain couples TRBV6-5 to TRBJ1-1, with D hard to call. The V gene's germline CDR1 is MNHEY and CDR2 SVGAGI. V was trimmed by 2 bases and J by 1 base, leaving 11 bases between them. The CDR3 runs to 15 residues. CDR3 residues: CASSYGGVKNTEAFF. CDR3 bases: TGTGCCAGCAGTTACGGCGGGGTAAAGAACACTGAAGCTTTCTTT.

This clone was detected a few times. The same CDR3 can be traced to other DNA sequences in this sample. CDR3 sequence: CASSLGGSQPQHF. Here the CDR3 DNA reads TGTGCCAGCAGTTTAGGCGGGAGTCAGCCCCAGCATTTT. V and J are TRBV12-3 or TRBV12-4 and TRBJ1-5; D remains ambiguous. The CDR3 runs 13 residues. V shed 1 base and J shed 6 bases, with 7 bases lying between them.

The rearrangement uses TRBV2 and TRBJ2-3, with TRBD2 matching 11 bases. The V and J ends lost 6 bases and 4 bases, in that order; junction bases with no gene match: 15. Per germline, CDR1 SNHLY and CDR2 FYNNEI. The CDR3 spans 18 residues. Here the CDR3 reads CASSWRDLAGGVPDTQYF. The CDR3 bases are TGTGCCAGCAGCTGGAGGGATCTAGCGGGGGGAGTCCCAGATACGCAGTATTTT.

The rearrangement joins TRBV28 to TRBJ2-7; 8 bases are a match to TRBD2. The J segment lost 1 base and the V segment lost 11 bases, leaving 7 bases of the junction unmatched. This CDR3 is 13 amino acids long. CDR1 MDHEN and CDR2 SYDVKM come from the germline V gene. Here the CDR3 reads CAGREGGSYEQYF. CDR3 DNA sequence: TGTGCCGGCCGGGAGGGGGGATCCTACGAGCAGTACTTC.

J is TRBJ2-7 and V is TRBV28; 7 bases line up with TRBD1. V was clipped by 3 bases and J by 5 bases; unmatched bases: 4. The CDR3 covers 13 residues. The germline CDR1 and CDR2 sequences are MDHEN and SYDVKM. CDR3 DNA sequence: TGTGCCAGCAGTTTGTGGGACAGAAACGAGCAGTACGTC. Its translation: CASSLWDRNEQYV.

This rearrangement joins TRBV27 to TRBJ1-2; TRBD1 agrees at 7 bases. Germline V gene sequence: CDR1 MNHEY, CDR2 SMNVEV (reference sequence). J lost 5 bases, V lost 5 bases, and 11 bases had no gene match. This CDR3 is built from 15 residues. CDR3 nucleotide sequence: TGTGCCAGCAGTAGAACAGGGGCCGCCAATTATGGCTACACCTTC. Translated: CASSRTGAANYGYTF.

This rearrangement joins TRBV10-3 to TRBJ2-1, with 10 bases that match TRBD2. CDR3 size: 16 residues. With 2 bases clipped from V and 9 bases from J, the junction kept 10 bases outside the gene matches. In germline, CDR1 is ENHRY, CDR2 SYGVKD. The CDR3 region is CAISEIQREGPPEQFF. CDR3 coding DNA: TGTGCCATCAGTGAGATACAGCGGGAGGGTCCACCTGAGCAGTTCTTC.

The V and J genes are TRBV24-1 and TRBJ2-5, with D unresolved. This CDR3 has 13 amino acids. Trimming stripped 5 bases from V and 5 bases from J, with 11 bases between. Germline V gives CDR1 KGHDR, CDR2 SFDVKD. The CDR3 region has the DNA TGTGCCACCAGTGCCGCTGACTGGGAGACCCAGTACTTC. Translating gives CATSAADWETQYF.

This clone appeared a single time. This chain links TRBV27 with TRBJ1-5, with 8 bases matching TRBD1. V was pared by 5 bases and J by 3 bases, with 9 bases of the junction left unmatched. Per germline, CDR1 MNHEY and CDR2 SMNVEV (reference sequence). The CDR3 loop spans 16 amino acids. CDR3 loop: CASSPQDRVPNQPQHF. The CDR3 DNA follows: TGTGCCAGCAGTCCCCAGGACAGGGTCCCCAATCAGCCCCAGCATTTT.

The table lists this clone with a few counts. The rearrangement links TRBV29-1 to TRBJ1-1; 8 bases are shared with TRBD1. Germline assignment: CDR1 SQVTM and CDR2 ANQGSEA. Trimming took 4 bases from V and 2 from J; bases not matched to a gene: 6. The CDR3 is made up of 14 amino acids. For the CDR3, the DNA is TGCAGCGTTGGGGACAGGCAGATCAACACTGAAGCTTTCTTT. This sequence encodes CSVGDRQINTEAFF.

The count of this clone is one. This chain joins TRBV12-5 and TRBJ2-1, with TRBD2 matching over 8 bases. CDR3 size: 15 residues. V shed 6 bases, J shed 1 base, and the junction held 5 bases outside the gene matches. CDR1 and CDR2 from the germline V gene are LGHNT and FRNRAP. As DNA, the CDR3 is TGTGCTAGTGGCCAGACTAGCGAGTCCTACAATGAGCAGTTCTTC. This codes for CASGQTSESYNEQFF.

This chain uses TRBV3-1 (or the pseudogene TRBV3-2) with TRBJ2-2; maybe TRBD2 (6 bases). Deletions cut 0 bases from V and 5 bases from J, with 13 bases between. Looked up from germline, CDR1 is LGHDT and CDR2 is YNNKEL (reference sequence). The CDR3 extends over 16 amino acids. The CDR3 loop reads CASSQERGRGTGELFF. The CDR3 bases are TGTGCCAGCAGCCAAGAAAGGGGACGGGGGACCGGGGAGCTGTTTTTT.

CDR3 bases: TGTGCCAGCAACACAGGGGGGAACTCTGGAAACACCATATATTTT. Amino acids: CASNTGGNSGNTIYF. V and J are TRBV3-1 (or the pseudogene TRBV3-2) and TRBJ1-3, with 8 bases identical to TRBD1. Germline values: CDR1 LGHDT, CDR2 YNNKEL (reference sequence). The CDR3 length is 15 residues. Germline trimming cut 7 bases from V and 0 bases from J; bases unmatched to any gene: 5.

This clone was seen a few times. The gene calls are TRBV5-4 and TRBJ2-2; a weak D match, TRBD1 (5 bases). There are 13 residues in the CDR3. CDR1 is SGHNT and CDR2 is YYREEE in the germline V gene (reference sequence). The ends were cut back, 5 bases at V and 5 bases at J, with 10 bases in the middle. The CDR3 region is CASRKGYTGELFF. The CDR3 DNA follows: TGTGCCAGCAGAAAGGGGTATACCGGGGAGCTGTTTTTT.

The rearrangement links TRBV6-5 to TRBJ1-2; D remains unclear. V was shortened by 0 bases and J by 2 bases, with 7 bases between the two germline ends. Germline values: CDR1 MNHEY, CDR2 SVGAGI. This CDR3 has 14 residues. The CDR3 sequence: CASSYSGVNYGYTF. The CDR3 coding sequence is TGTGCCAGCAGTTACTCGGGAGTAAACTATGGCTACACCTTC.

In this sample, this clone turned up once. As DNA, the CDR3 is TGTGCCAGCAGTCGCGGGACAGGGGGGTGGAATCAGCCCCAGCATTTT. This sequence encodes CASSRGTGGWNQPQHF. The V call is TRBV27, the J call TRBJ1-5; 11 nucleotides align to TRBD1. Germline V lookup: CDR1 MNHEY, CDR2 SMNVEV (reference sequence). CDR3 length: 16 amino acids. Trimming cost V 5 bases and J 4 bases; bases outside gene matches: 7.

The chain uses TRBV11-3 and TRBJ1-2; D may be TRBD1 (6 bases). The germline V gene has CDR1 SGHNT and CDR2 YENEEA. V dropped 5 bases and J dropped 8 bases, with 18 bases sitting between them. CDR3 length: 14 residues. CDR3 in amino acids: CASSHYRAPGGYTF. Here the CDR3 DNA reads TGTGCCAGCAGCCATTACAGGGCCCCTGGGGGCTACACCTTC.

The CDR3 DNA sequence: TGCGCCAGCAGCCCCCGACAGCGACTCTCCTCAACTAATGAAAAACTGTTTTTT. Amino acid sequence: CASSPRQRLSSTNEKLFF. The gene calls are TRBV5-1 and TRBJ1-4, with D possibly matching TRBD1 (5 bases). Germline values: CDR1 SGHRS, CDR2 YFSETQ. The CDR3 is 18 amino acids. Deletions cut 4 bases from V and 0 bases from J, with 19 bases between.

CDR3 amino acids: CASSEAQQGINGYTF. Here the CDR3 DNA reads TGTGCCAGCAGTGAAGCCCAACAGGGGATCAACGGCTACACCTTC. The chain employs TRBV2 and TRBJ1-2; 7 nucleotides align to TRBD1. CDR3 length: 15 residues. Trimming removed 0 bases from V and 8 bases from J; junction bases left unmatched: 9. CDR1 is SNHLY and CDR2 is FYNNEI in the germline V gene.

The CDR3 DNA reads as TGTGCCAGCAGCCAAGTCCCCCGGGGGGTCACAGATACGCAGTATTTT. Residues: CASSQVPRGVTDTQYF. The gene calls are TRBV3-1 (or the pseudogene TRBV3-2) and TRBJ2-3; 7 nucleotides align to TRBD2. CDR3 size: 16 residues. Trimming cost V 1 base and J 2 bases; bases outside gene matches: 6. Germline loops: CDR1 LGHDT, CDR2 YNNKEL (reference sequence).

This clone was observed a few times. The gene calls are TRBV5-6 and TRBJ2-1; TRBD2 agrees at 10 bases. CDR3 length: 16 amino acids. J was trimmed by 7 bases and V by 1 base; bases with no gene match: 8. CDR1 is SGHDT and CDR2 is YYEEEE in the germline V gene. CDR3 region: CASSLSVLAGVNEQFF. CDR3 bases: TGTGCCAGCAGCTTGTCTGTGCTAGCGGGAGTGAATGAGCAGTTCTTC.

The chain joins TRBV7-2 to TRBJ2-5; tentatively, D is TRBD2 (5 bases). Looked up from germline, CDR1 is SGHTA and CDR2 is FQGNSA. The CDR3 consists of 13 residues. V dropped 2 bases and J dropped 3 bases, with 7 bases sitting between them. CDR3 residues: CASSLRREETQYF. CDR3 nucleotide sequence: TGTGCCAGCAGCTTACGGCGGGAAGAGACCCAGTACTTC.

V usage is TRBV7-2 and J usage is TRBJ2-7; D ambiguous. This CDR3 has 15 amino acids. V lost 2 bases and J 4 bases, leaving 15 bases between the germline ends. Germline V gene lookup returns CDR1 SGHTA and CDR2 FQGNSA. For the CDR3, the DNA is TGTGCCAGCAGCTTAAACGAAGGCGGCTTTTACGAGCAGTACTTC. This sequence encodes CASSLNEGGFYEQYF.

In this sample, this clone turned up a few times. This chain connects TRBV11-3 to TRBJ2-3; 7 bases align to TRBD2. V lost 6 bases, J lost 5 bases, and 11 bases stayed unmatched. Germline V gene data show CDR1 as SGHNT and CDR2 as YENEEA. CDR3 length: 15 residues. The CDR3 nucleotides read TGTGCCAGCAGTACCCAGGTAGCGGGCCGAGATACGCAGTATTTT. Its translation: CASSTQVAGRDTQYF.

The chain is built from TRBV30 and TRBJ1-1; 8 bases fit TRBD1. CDR3 length equals 13 residues. After removal of 3 bases from V and 1 base from J, the junction contained 1 base not matched to a gene. Germline CDR1 and CDR2: GTSNPN and SVGIG (reference sequence). CDR3 sequence reads: CAWRGQANTEAFF. CDR3 nucleotide sequence: TGTGCCTGGAGGGGACAGGCGAACACTGAAGCTTTCTTT.